This is a list of T cell receptor beta chains from one sample in a study of spatial heterogeneity in lung cancer. TCRdb itself ran the 5' RACE reads through MiXCR, one entry per CDR3 protein. The table lists about 92,000 distinct CDR3 sequences, over 9.5% of them singletons, with about two fifths in the top ten. The starting material was PBMCs, obtained at surgery. The source is a male donor with early-stage non-small cell lung cancer. Both conserved end residues are part of each CDR3. The order of the fields is clone size, V gene, J gene, D gene, CDR3 DNA, CDR3 protein. D genes are given only for firm matches. Expanded clones get a size class; other rows say once, few or many, or leave the size out.

.	TRBV7-9	TRBJ2-5	.	TGTGCCAGCAGCTTAGGCTCAGGGAATAGAGAGACCCAGTACTTC	CASSLGSGNRETQYF
.	TRBV7-2	TRBJ2-1	TRBD2	TGTGCCAGCATCCATCCAGCGGGAGGGCCTCTCAATGAGCAGTTCTTC	CASIHPAGGPLNEQFF
.	TRBV11-2	TRBJ1-3	.	TGTGCCAGCAGCTTAGGCCTCACCCCCGGGACTACCATTGGAAACACCATATATTTT	CASSLGLTPGTTIGNTIYF
.	TRBV5-4	TRBJ2-3	.	TGTGCCAGCAGGCCCGAATCTACTAGCTCAGATACGCAGTATTTT	CASRPESTSSDTQYF
.	TRBV4-3	TRBJ1-1	TRBD1	TGCGCCAGCAGTCTCGCGCCGGGACAGTTGAACACTGAAGCTTTCTTT	CASSLAPGQLNTEAFF
.	TRBV29-1	TRBJ2-5	TRBD2	TGCAGCGTCGGACCGGGACTACGTTACGAGACCCAGTACTTC	CSVGPGLRYETQYF
few	TRBV20-1	TRBJ1-5	.	TGCAGTGCTAGTAGGGGGAGAACGCAGCCCCAGCATTTT	CSASRGRTQPQHF
few	TRBV10-3	TRBJ1-3	.	TGTGCCATCAGTGAGTTTCTAATCGGGGCAGACTCTGGAAACACCATATATTTT	CAISEFLIGADSGNTIYF
many	TRBV7-2	TRBJ2-3	.	TGTGCCAGCAGCCGAGGACTGTCCACAGATACGCAGTATTTT	CASSRGLSTDTQYF
.	TRBV10-3	TRBJ2-2	TRBD2	TGTGCCATCAGTGGTACGAGCGGGGGGAACACCGGGGAGCTGTTTTTT	CAISGTSGGNTGELFF
many	TRBV6-2/TRBV6-3	TRBJ2-1	TRBD2	TGTGCCAGCAGCGGACTAGCAATCGGTGAGCAGTTCTTC	CASSGLAIGEQFF
.	TRBV20-1	TRBJ2-7	.	TGCAGTGCTAGACCCGCGGTGGGGGAGCAGTACTTC	CSARPAVGEQYF